This T cell receptor beta chain is from a study of shared clonotypes between healthy human individuals. CD45RA-negative memory and CD45RA+ naive subsets were split from the CD4+ cells. Sequencing used immunoSEQ multiplex PCR; TCRdb keeps in-frame clones, though not all of them. The sample comprises around 2,000,000 clones, 90% to 95% of which are singletons, and roughly 0.13% rests with the top ten. Sequencing input: naive CD4+ T cells sorted from blood. Subset described: CD45RA+ positively selected. The source of this sequence is a man aged 18 to 30 in good health.

The chain's CDR3 is CASSWGGSSYEQYF. The CDR3 DNA sequence: TGTGCCAGCAGCTGGGGGGGTAGCTCCTACGAGCAGTACTTC. This chain links TRBV5-4 with TRBJ2-7; 7 bases match TRBD2. V dropped 3 bases and J dropped 0; count of bases not matched to a gene: 3. CDR3 length: 14 residues. Looked up from germline, CDR1 is SGHNT and CDR2 is YYREEE (reference sequence).